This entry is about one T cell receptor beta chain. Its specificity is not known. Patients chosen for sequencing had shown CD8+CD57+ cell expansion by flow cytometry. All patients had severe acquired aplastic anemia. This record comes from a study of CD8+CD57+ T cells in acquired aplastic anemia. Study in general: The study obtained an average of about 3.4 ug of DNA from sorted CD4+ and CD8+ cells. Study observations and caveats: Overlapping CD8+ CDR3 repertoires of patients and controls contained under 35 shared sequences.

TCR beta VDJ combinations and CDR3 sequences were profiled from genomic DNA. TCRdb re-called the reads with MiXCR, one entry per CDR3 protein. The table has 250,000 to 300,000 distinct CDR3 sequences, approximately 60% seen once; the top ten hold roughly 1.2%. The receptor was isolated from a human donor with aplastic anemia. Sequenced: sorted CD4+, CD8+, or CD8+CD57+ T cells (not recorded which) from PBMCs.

CDR3 loop: CSVERSVMGYTF. For the CDR3, the DNA is TGCAGCGTTGAACGGTCAGTCATGGGCTACACCTTC. The chain joins TRBV29-1 to TRBJ1-2, with D unresolved. The CDR3 totals 12 residues. Germline CDR1 SQVTM, CDR2 ANQGSEA. Trimming took off 2 bases at V and 8 bases at J, with 12 bases between the two ends.